Described below is a single T cell receptor (beta chain) sequence and its context. Its antigen is still unknown. This specimen comes from a study of long-term antiretroviral therapy in people with HIV. The CDR3 runs 14 residues. V shed 5 bases, J shed 7 bases, and the junction held 8 bases outside the gene matches. Germline loops: CDR1 KGHSH, CDR2 LQKENI. Version v3.0 of the immunoSEQ assay ran at survey level. TCRdb's table, derived via immunoSEQ multiplex PCR, lists solely in-frame clones and lacks some. The sample holds 15,000 to 20,000 clones; about 80% are singletons and the top ten take more than 12%. Study-wide results and limits: The range of CDR3 lengths in HIV repertoires proved narrower than that found in controls. Transplant-donor-level diversity was not reached after ART, though diversity increased. Neither ART adherence, viral resistance nor therapy changes were documented.

The rearrangement links TRBV18 to TRBJ2-1, with 7 nucleotides matching TRBD1. This receptor was obtained from a woman in her 50s with HIV. This specimen consisted of unsorted PBMCs, obtained 1.5 years before starting antiretroviral therapy. In DNA form, the CDR3 reads TGTGCCAGCTCAGCAGGGATACAGGGGAATGAGCAGTTCTTC. Protein product: CASSAGIQGNEQFF.